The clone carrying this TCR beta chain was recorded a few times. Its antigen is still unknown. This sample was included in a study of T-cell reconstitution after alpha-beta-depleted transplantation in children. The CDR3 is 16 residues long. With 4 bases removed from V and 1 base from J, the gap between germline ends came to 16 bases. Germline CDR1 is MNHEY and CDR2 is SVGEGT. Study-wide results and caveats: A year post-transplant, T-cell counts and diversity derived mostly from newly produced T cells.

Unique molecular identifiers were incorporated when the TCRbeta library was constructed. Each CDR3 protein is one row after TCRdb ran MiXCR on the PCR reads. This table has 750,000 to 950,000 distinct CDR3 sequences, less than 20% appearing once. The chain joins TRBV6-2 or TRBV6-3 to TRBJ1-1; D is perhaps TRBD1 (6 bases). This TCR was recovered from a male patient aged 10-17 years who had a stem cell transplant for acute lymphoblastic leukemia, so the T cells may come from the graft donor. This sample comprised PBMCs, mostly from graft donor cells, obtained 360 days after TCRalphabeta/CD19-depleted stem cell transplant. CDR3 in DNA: TGTGCCAGCAGTTGGCCGGGGGGCATTCAGAACACTGAAGCTTTCTTT. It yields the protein CASSWPGGIQNTEAFF.